This TCR beta chain came from a study of circulating and synovial CD4+ cells in juvenile arthritis. Study-wide results and caveats: Vbeta family usage analysis did not detect the pathogenic-like versus bulk difference.

Some clones are missing from TCRdb's copy, which holds only in-frame ones; the method was immunoSEQ multiplex PCR. The sample has 30,000 to 40,000 clones, roughly 95% seen once. With regard to this clone: Its antigen is currently unknown.

This receptor was taken from a human donor with juvenile idiopathic arthritis. The sequenced material came from CD4+ T cells from blood.

The CDR3 DNA is TGTGCCAGCAGCTTAGGACTCGGTTTGGGGACAGATACGCAGTATTTT. It is translated as CASSLGLGLGTDTQYF. The chain carries TRBV5-5 and TRBJ2-3, with D tentatively TRBD2 (5 bases). The CDR3 runs to 16 residues. Germline V CDR1 and CDR2: SGHKS, YYEKEE (reference sequence). V was clipped by 2 bases and J by 3 bases, with 16 bases between them.